The text below deals with one TCR beta chain. The V end was cut by 5 bases, the J end by 2 bases, with 16 bases between. Germline V gene data show CDR1 as SGHDN and CDR2 as FVKESK. The CDR3 extends over 15 amino acids. These data are taken from a study of blood T cell repertoires in COVID-19. Study in general: T cells, B-cell-depleted T cells, or PBMCs provided the cDNA or gDNA that served as material.

Methods used by the authors: Cell counts per sample came from amplifying reference gene primers. The protocol was immunoSEQ multiplex PCR, while the TCRdb copy is restricted to in-frame clones and leaves out a portion. The D gene and trimming were derived from the DNA, and the V and J assignments and clone size from that table. Of about 52,000 clones in the sample, over 80% were seen once. The receptor was isolated from an older man with active COVID-19. The chain couples TRBV14 to TRBJ2-7, with D tentatively TRBD1 (6 bases). The source material was peripheral blood. CDR3 DNA sequence: TGTGCCAGCAGCGATACCCCGGACAGACCCTACGAGCAGTACTTC. This gives the protein CASSDTPDRPYEQYF.